This T cell receptor beta chain was documented in a study of Ad26.COV2.S vaccination and SARS-CoV-2 variants (dated by TCRdb to 2020 to 2023). The study in broad terms: Vaccine-arm donors came from COV1001, a multicentre, randomized, double-blind, placebo-controlled phase I-IIa trial of Ad26.COV2.S in healthy adults. TCRbeta repertoire sequencing was used to assess the specificity and breadth of SARS-CoV-2-reactive T cell receptors after Ad26.COV2.S vaccination. The TCR-sequenced set comprised about 30 samples: some 19 Ad26.COV2.S vaccine recipients, 5 placebo recipients and 8 SARS-CoV-2 convalescent individuals. Ad26.COV2.S was administered intramuscularly at a dose of 5x10^10 or 1x10^11 viral particles, either as one shot or as two shots given 56 days apart. Throughout the experiments and outcome assessment, investigators stayed blinded to trial group allocation. Participants in the trial were split at random into five groups of five each, receiving low-dose or high-dose Ad26.COV2.S once or twice, or else placebo on both occasions. Findings and caveats that apply to the study as a whole: Vaccine and placebo recipients had similar non-spike TCR breadth, a finding consistent with the vaccine containing only spike. The study was not powered to compare responses between vaccine doses or regimens. It was noted by the authors that total T cell responses may have been underestimated by the TCR breadth and depth analyses. After vaccination, spike-specific CD8+ and CD4+ T cell responses were reported to show substantial breadth. Spike-specific TCR breadth was higher in Ad26.COV2.S recipients than in placebo recipients (P = 0.0014).

The immunoSEQ Assay was the method used to sequence TCRbeta CDR3 regions. After extraction, genomic DNA underwent amplification by bias-controlled multiplex PCR, followed by high-throughput sequencing. The study's own analysis went as follows. To quantify the absolute abundance of each unique TCRbeta CDR3 region, sequences were collapsed and filtered. T cell fraction was estimated by normalizing TCRbeta template counts to usable DNA, with usable DNA measured through amplification of reference genes found in all nucleated cells. Repertoire TCRs were annotated as SARS-CoV-2-specific by exact matching of V gene, CDR3 amino acid sequence and J gene to a known reactive TCR set. The reference SARS-CoV-2 TCR set was derived from MIRA and filtered for enrichment in COVID-19-positive ImmuneCODE repertoires, a step that removed public or cross-reactive TCRs. Using the MIRA antigens, annotated TCRs were further analysed by specific ORF or by position within an ORF. Depth was the summed frequency of annotated unique rearrangements, while breadth was defined as annotated unique rearrangements over total unique productive rearrangements. Two-sided Wilcoxon rank-sum tests were used to compare TCR breadth between groups. What TCRdb holds here is the immuneACCESS table cut down to in-frame rearrangements. Part of the clones is not present; checked against another copy, under half of the missing clones reflect an unresolved V gene, and the others are unexplained. Clonal size and the V and J genes are those of that table, whereas D and trimming came from the DNA. This sample gives about 460,000 clones in total; 80% to 90% of them show up just once. The ten largest clones represent under 2% of the sample.

This clone has just one count. Its antigen is not yet known. Qualities for individual bases were not recorded, and no much larger clone is one base off. The label giving this sample's treatment or condition can be read as: around 19 received Ad26.COV2.S at low or high dose, single or two shots; about 5 received placebo; per-sample allocation not given. For vaccine and placebo recipients, repertoires were sequenced using samples collected on day 63 after the first injection. In Cohort 1b, 25 adults aged 18-55 years were enrolled at a single site in Boston, USA, between 29 July and 7 August 2020. As a vaccine, Ad26.COV2.S was a replication-incompetent adenovirus type 26 vector that expressed a prefusion-stabilized SARS-CoV-2 spike protein derived from the original Wuhan strain. The CDR3 covers 16 residues, taking in both the cysteine and the phenylalanine. Left in the record is the CDR3 DNA by itself, 48 bases read in frame from the first base. From a lookup of the germline V gene, CDR1 and CDR2 are KGHSH and LQKENI. Trimming removed 5 bases from V and 0 bases from J, leaving 14 bases between the germline ends.

The TCR sequence derives from a person aged 18-60 years who received the Ad26.COV2.S COVID-19 vaccine or a placebo. In this chain, TRBV18 is recombined with TRBJ2-1; D gene: possibly TRBD2, on 6 matching bases. The sequencing used peripheral blood, collected in a trial of Ad26.COV2.S vaccine versus placebo. The CDR3 here reads CASSTIAVSSYNEQFF. The DNA is as follows: TGTGCCAGCTCAACAATAGCGGTGAGCTCCTACAATGAGCAGTTCTTC.